This TCR beta chain came from a study of blood T cell repertoires in COVID-19. In the study overall: Donors in the United States, Italy and Spain gave samples during acute or convalescent COVID-19. The cDNA or gDNA used as material had been derived from T cells, B-cell-depleted T cells, or PBMCs.

CDR3 length: 16 amino acids. V gave up 1 base and J gave up 5 bases; unmatched junction bases: 8. Germline V gene sequence: CDR1 GTSNPN, CDR2 SVGIG (reference sequence). Original processing methods: Amplification with reference gene primers provided the estimates of nucleated cell counts. Profiling relied on immunoSEQ multiplex PCR, and the TCRdb table lists in-frame clones only, not all of them. V, J and clone size derive from that table, while D and trimming were established from the DNA sequence. The sample shows about 290,000 clones, approximately 88% of them seen only once. This clonotype was sampled from a middle-aged woman who had recovered from COVID-19. The sequenced sample consisted of peripheral blood. The J gene is TRBJ1-6, the V gene TRBV30; 7 bases align to TRBD1. The CDR3 bases are TGTGCCTGGAGTGAAAGGGGGCTTTTCCATAATTCACCCCTCCACTTT. Residues: CAWSERGLFHNSPLHF.